The source of this TCR beta chain is a study of naive and memory T cell subsets. Ten or more counts support this clonotype. The beta constant-region primer was an equimolar mix of two oligonucleotides covering TRBC1 and TRBC2. TCRdb reprocessed the UMI-ligation and nested PCR reads via MiXCR and lists one record per CDR3 protein. In the table there are over 20,000 distinct CDR3 sequences, approximately 9.9% of which are singletons. Separate alpha and beta amplification began at the second PCR step. Specimen: central memory CD8+ T cells from blood. The sequence was collected from a human donor in good health.

The CDR3 reads CASSVGGISSEYEQYF. The CDR3 DNA follows: TGTGCCAGCAGCGTAGGGGGGATTTCTAGCGAGTACGAGCAGTACTTC. The chain links TRBV9 to TRBJ2-7; a possible D gene is TRBD2 (6 bases). V was cut by 0 bases and J by 4 bases, with 17 bases left in between. This CDR3 is built from 16 residues. The germline V gene encodes CDR1 SGDLS and CDR2 YYNGEE.